A selection of T cell receptor beta chains follows, all from one sample in a study of blood T cell repertoires in COVID-19. Method: immunoSEQ multiplex PCR; TCRdb's copy keeps in-frame clones and lacks some. The data show 300,000 to 400,000 clones, about 88% seen once. Sequencing was carried out using peripheral blood. Receptors originate from a human donor in a cohort sampled during active COVID-19. CDR3s include the opening cysteine and the closing phenylalanine or tryptophan.

CDR3aa,v_gene,j_gene
CASSVSPGEVYEQYF,TRBV9,TRBJ2-7
CASSLVQSNTEAFF,TRBV5-8,TRBJ1-1
CAWSRGQGNQPQHF,TRBV30,TRBJ1-5
CASSIRVGQGLSQPQHF,TRBV7-2,TRBJ1-5
CASSPQSGRDEQYF,TRBV19,TRBJ2-7
CASSFPGTGNNYGYTF,TRBV28,TRBJ1-2
CSVGGAAIRSSTDTQYF,TRBV29-1,TRBJ2-3
CASSPLETSRYEQYF,TRBV6-5,TRBJ2-7
CASTLYEQYF,TRBV27,TRBJ2-7
CASSLARDRSTDTQYF,TRBV5-4,TRBJ2-3
CASSSNRQGSNTGELFF,TRBV5-1,TRBJ2-2
CASSPISAASGTDTQYF,TRBV7-3,TRBJ2-3
CASSFGGTGAQHF,TRBV18,TRBJ1-5
CASSLTGSLGNEQFF,TRBV5-6,TRBJ2-1
CATTVFSQPQHF,TRBV28,TRBJ1-5
CASMTGSHEQYF,TRBV19,TRBJ2-7
CASSLSGYDGYTF,TRBV5-1,TRBJ1-2
CASSVASGPGYTF,TRBV9,TRBJ1-2
CASSPNRATNEKLFF,TRBV7-8,TRBJ1-4
CASRNLAGGINEQFF,TRBV6-5,TRBJ2-1
CASSQRHPSAGELFF,TRBV14,TRBJ2-2
CASGPTGYSGANVLTF,TRBV7-3,TRBJ2-6
CASSPPAAVGNTEAFF,TRBV18,TRBJ1-1
CASSSSRLGAYEQYF,TRBV7-9,TRBJ2-7
CASSLGQGVNEQYF,TRBV7-9,TRBJ2-7
CASSERGGNQPQHF,TRBV28,TRBJ1-5
CASSLDTSWEQYF,TRBV5-1,TRBJ2-7
CASSQDWPSGSPQYF,TRBV3-1/TRBV3-2,TRBJ2-3
CASSVADGTGVGEQYF,TRBV25-1,TRBJ2-7
CASSRPGGNTEAFF,TRBV27,TRBJ1-1
CASSRTGRNDLNTEAFF,TRBV18,TRBJ1-1
CASSSRTSGRNTDTQYF,TRBV7-2,TRBJ2-3
CASSPRRNTEAFF,TRBV12-3/TRBV12-4,TRBJ1-1
CASTPQDRGPYEQYF,TRBV6-8,TRBJ2-7
CASSQGSGDQPQHF,TRBV3-1/TRBV3-2,TRBJ1-5
CASSVGNRLAVAEQFF,TRBV5-4,TRBJ2-1
CASSYRGRNVNEQFF,TRBV5-1,TRBJ2-1
CAWSGTGKQPQHF,TRBV30,TRBJ1-5
CASSQDQGLGAEQYF,TRBV4-2,TRBJ2-7
CASREENTEAFF,TRBV19,TRBJ1-1
CASSGPPKPPYEQYF,TRBV28,TRBJ2-7
CAWSTRTGELEKLFF,TRBV30,TRBJ1-4
CASSSPGQGLNEQFF,TRBV27,TRBJ2-1
CASSPRQGSEKLFF,TRBV18,TRBJ1-4
CASKTGGAGGYTF,TRBV2,TRBJ1-2
CASSPQLAGGTDTQYF,TRBV9,TRBJ2-3
CASSQTGSSYNSPLHF,TRBV3-1/TRBV3-2,TRBJ1-6
CASSRAISGYGYTF,TRBV4-1,TRBJ1-2
CRWGRTEAFF,TRBV20-1,TRBJ1-1